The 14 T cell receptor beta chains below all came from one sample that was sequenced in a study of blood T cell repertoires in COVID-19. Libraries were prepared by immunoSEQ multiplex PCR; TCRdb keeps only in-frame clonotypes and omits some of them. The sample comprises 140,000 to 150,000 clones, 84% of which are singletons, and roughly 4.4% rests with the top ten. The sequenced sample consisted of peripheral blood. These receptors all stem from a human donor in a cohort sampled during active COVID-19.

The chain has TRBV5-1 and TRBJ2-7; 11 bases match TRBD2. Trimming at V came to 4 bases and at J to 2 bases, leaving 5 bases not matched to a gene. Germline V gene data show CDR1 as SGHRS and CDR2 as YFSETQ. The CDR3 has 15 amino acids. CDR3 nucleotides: TGCGCCAGCAGCGAGGGACTAGCGGCTACCTACGAGCAGTACTTC. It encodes CASSEGLAATYEQYF.

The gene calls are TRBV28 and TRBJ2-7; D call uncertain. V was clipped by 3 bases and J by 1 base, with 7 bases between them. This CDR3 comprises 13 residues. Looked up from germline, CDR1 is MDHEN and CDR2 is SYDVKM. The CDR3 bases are TGTGCCAGCAGTTTCTCTGTATCCTACGAGCAGTACTTC. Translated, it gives CASSFSVSYEQYF.

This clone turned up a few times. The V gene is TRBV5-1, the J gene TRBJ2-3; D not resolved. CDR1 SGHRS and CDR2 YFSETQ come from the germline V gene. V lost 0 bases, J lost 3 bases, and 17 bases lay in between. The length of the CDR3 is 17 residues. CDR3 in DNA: TGCGCCAGCAGCTTGGCGGGTTCCCCCCAGAGGACAGATACGCAGTATTTT. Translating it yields CASSLAGSPQRTDTQYF. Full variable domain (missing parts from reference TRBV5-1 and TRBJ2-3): KAGVTQTPRYLIKTRGQQVTLSCSPISGHRSVSWYQQTPGQGLQFLFEYFSETQRNKGNFPGRFSGRQFSNSRSEMNVSTLELGDSALYLCASSLAGSPQRTDTQYFGPGTRLTVL.

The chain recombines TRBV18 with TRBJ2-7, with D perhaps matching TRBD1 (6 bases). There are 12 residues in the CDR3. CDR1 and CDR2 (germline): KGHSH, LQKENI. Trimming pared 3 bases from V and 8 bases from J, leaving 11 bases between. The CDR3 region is CASSPQGSKQYV. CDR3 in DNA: TGTGCCAGCTCACCTCAGGGGAGTAAGCAGTACGTC.

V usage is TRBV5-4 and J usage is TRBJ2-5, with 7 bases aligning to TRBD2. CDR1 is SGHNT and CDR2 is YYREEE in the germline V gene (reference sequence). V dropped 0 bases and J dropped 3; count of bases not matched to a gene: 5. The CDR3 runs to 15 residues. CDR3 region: CASSLESSGEETQYF. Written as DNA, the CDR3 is TGTGCCAGCAGCTTGGAATCCAGCGGGGAAGAGACCCAGTACTTC.

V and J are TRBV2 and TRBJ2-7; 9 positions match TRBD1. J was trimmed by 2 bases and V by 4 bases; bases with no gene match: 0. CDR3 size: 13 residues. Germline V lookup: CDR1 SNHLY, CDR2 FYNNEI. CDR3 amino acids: CASSGTGAYEQYF. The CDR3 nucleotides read TGTGCCAGCAGTGGGACAGGGGCCTACGAGCAGTACTTC.

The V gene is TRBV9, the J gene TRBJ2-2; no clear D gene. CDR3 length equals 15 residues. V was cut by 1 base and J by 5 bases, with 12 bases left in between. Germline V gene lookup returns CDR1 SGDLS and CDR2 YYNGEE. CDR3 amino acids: CASSVRSAETGELFF. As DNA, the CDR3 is TGTGCCAGCAGCGTAAGGAGCGCTGAAACCGGGGAGCTGTTTTTT.

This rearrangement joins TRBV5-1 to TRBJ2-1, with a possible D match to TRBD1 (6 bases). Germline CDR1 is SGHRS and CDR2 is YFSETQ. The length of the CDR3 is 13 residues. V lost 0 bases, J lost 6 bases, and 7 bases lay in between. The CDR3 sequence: CASSLAQGNEQFF. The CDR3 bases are TGCGCCAGCAGCTTGGCACAGGGCAATGAGCAGTTCTTC.

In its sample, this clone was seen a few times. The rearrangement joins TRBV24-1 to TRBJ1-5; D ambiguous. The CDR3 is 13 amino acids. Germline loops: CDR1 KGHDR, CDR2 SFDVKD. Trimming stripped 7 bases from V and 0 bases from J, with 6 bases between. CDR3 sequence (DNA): TGTGCCACCAGCCAGGATAGCAATCAGCCCCAGCATTTT. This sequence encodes CATSQDSNQPQHF.

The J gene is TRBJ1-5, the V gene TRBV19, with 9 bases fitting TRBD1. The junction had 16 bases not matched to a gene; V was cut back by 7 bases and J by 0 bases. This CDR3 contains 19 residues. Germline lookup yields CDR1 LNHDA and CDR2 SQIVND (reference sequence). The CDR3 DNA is TGTGCCAGTACCACAAGTAGGGGACAGGGTAAAAATAGCAATCAGCCCCAGCATTTT. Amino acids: CASTTSRGQGKNSNQPQHF.

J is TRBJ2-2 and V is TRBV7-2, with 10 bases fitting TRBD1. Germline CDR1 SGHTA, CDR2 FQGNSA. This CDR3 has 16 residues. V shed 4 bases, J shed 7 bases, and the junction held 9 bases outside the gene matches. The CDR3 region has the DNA TGTGCCAGCAGCTATGTCGGGACAGGGGCTATCGGGGAGCTGTTTTTT. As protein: CASSYVGTGAIGELFF.

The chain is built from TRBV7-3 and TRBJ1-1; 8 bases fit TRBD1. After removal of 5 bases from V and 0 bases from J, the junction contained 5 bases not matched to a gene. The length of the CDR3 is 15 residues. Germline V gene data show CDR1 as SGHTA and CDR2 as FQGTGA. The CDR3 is CASSPGGGMNTEAFF. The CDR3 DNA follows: TGTGCCAGCAGCCCAGGGGGCGGGATGAACACTGAAGCTTTCTTT.

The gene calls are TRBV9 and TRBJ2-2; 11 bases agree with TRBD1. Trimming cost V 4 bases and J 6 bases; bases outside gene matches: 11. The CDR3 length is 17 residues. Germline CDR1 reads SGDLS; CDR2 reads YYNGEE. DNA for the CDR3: TGTGCCAGCAGCCAAGGGGCCGGGACAGGGGGTGCCGGGGAGCTGTTTTTT. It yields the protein CASSQGAGTGGAGELFF.

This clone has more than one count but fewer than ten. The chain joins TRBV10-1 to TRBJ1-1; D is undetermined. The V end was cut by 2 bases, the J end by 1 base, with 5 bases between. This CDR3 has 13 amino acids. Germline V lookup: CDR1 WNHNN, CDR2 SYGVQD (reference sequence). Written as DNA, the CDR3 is TGCGCCAGCAGTGAGGCGGGGAACACTGAAGCTTTCTTT. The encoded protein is CASSEAGNTEAFF.